A selection of T cell receptor beta chains follows, all from one sample in a study of vaccination and CD4 T cells after COVID-19. TCRdb analysed the PCR reads with MiXCR anew, one entry per CDR3 protein. The sample holds roughly 7,000 distinct CDR3 sequences, around half seen once. Their target antigens are unknown. The sample comprised CD4+ T cells from blood, cultured in vitro. The receptor source for this set is a human donor in good health. Each CDR3 is given with its conserved first and last residue. Each record gives: J gene, D gene, CDR3 length, clone size, V gene, CDR3 DNA, CDR3 protein. The D gene is left open where the match is weak. Size tells how often a clone was seen (once, few, many) or the class of an expanded clone, and some rows leave it out.

TRBJ2-7 TRBD1 15 NA TRBV6-5 TGTGCCAGCAGTTCCCCGGGACAGGGAGGCTACGAGCAGTACTTC CASSSPGQGGYEQYF
TRBJ1-2 NA 13 few TRBV30 TGTGCCTGGAGTCCCCTAACGTGGGAAGGCTACACCTTC CAWSPLTWEGYTF
TRBJ1-2 NA 11 few TRBV20-1 TGCAGTGCTACGGTCCAGGGAAGATGCACCTTC CSATVQGRCTF
TRBJ1-1 NA 12 NA TRBV10-3 TGTGCCATCCGAGGTGGGGACACTGAAGCTTTCTTT CAIRGGDTEAFF
TRBJ2-3 NA 12 NA TRBV6-1 TGTGCCAGCAGCTCGATTGGAGATACGCAGTATTTT CASSSIGDTQYF
TRBJ1-2 NA 15 few TRBV6-1 TGTGCCAGCAGTGAAGCGGCCGGGATTTCTACCATCTACACCTTC CASSEAAGISTIYTF
TRBJ1-5 TRBD1 15 NA TRBV20-1 TGCAGTGCTAGAGATAACGGACAGGGAGGTCAGCCCCAGCATTTT CSARDNGQGGQPQHF
TRBJ2-6 NA 16 NA TRBV15 TGTGCCACCAGCAGGGAAATAGCGGCTGGGGCCAACGTCCTGACTTTC CATSREIAAGANVLTF
TRBJ2-4 NA 14 NA TRBV20-1 TGCAGTGCTAGTGGACACCTGGGCAAAAACATTCAGTACTTC CSASGHLGKNIQYF
TRBJ2-5 TRBD1 13 NA TRBV12-3/TRBV12-4 TGTGCCAGCACCTCGGACAGGGTAGAGACCCAGTACTTC CASTSDRVETQYF
TRBJ1-5 NA 17 few TRBV15 TGTGCCACCAGCAGAGATGTGGGAGGGTTTGGCAATCAGCCCCAGCATTTT CATSRDVGGFGNQPQHF
TRBJ2-1 TRBD2 16 NA TRBV19 TGTGCCAGTGATGAGCGGGGGGGTGGAACCTACAATGAGCAGTTCTTC CASDERGGGTYNEQFF
TRBJ1-2 NA 12 few TRBV20-1 TGCAGTGCTTATACCGGCGCGAATGGCTACACCTTC CSAYTGANGYTF
TRBJ1-1 NA 12 NA TRBV19 TGTGCCAGTACTATTCGGAACACTGAAGCTTTCTTT CASTIRNTEAFF
TRBJ1-2 TRBD1 15 NA TRBV6-5 TGTGCCAGCAGTTTCGGGACAGGGGGCTCGAATGGCTACACCTTC CASSFGTGGSNGYTF
TRBJ1-2 NA 14 few TRBV6-1 TGTGCCAGCAGTAATATGGGGCTAGATTATGGCTACACCTTC CASSNMGLDYGYTF
TRBJ2-5 TRBD2 15 few TRBV10-3 TGTGCCATCAGTGGCGGGACTAGCACCCAAGAGACCCAGTACTTC CAISGGTSTQETQYF
TRBJ2-5 TRBD2 16 few TRBV6-1 TGTGCCAGCAGTCGCGTACTAGCGGGGGGTGGGGAGACCCAGTACTTC CASSRVLAGGGETQYF
TRBJ2-2 TRBD1 13 NA TRBV7-8 TGTGCCAGCACCAGGGGGCTTGGCGGGGAGCTGTTTTTT CASTRGLGGELFF
TRBJ2-1 NA 13 NA TRBV6-1 TGTGCCAGCAAGAACGTCGTTGACAATGAGCAGTTCTTC CASKNVVDNEQFF
TRBJ1-6 NA 13 few TRBV20-1 TGCAGTGCTAGCAACAGGGTGGATTCACCCCTCCACTTT CSASNRVDSPLHF
TRBJ2-2 NA 16 NA TRBV6-5 TGTGCCAGCAGTTATCCCCGACAGGCCAACACCGGGGAGCTGTTTTTT CASSYPRQANTGELFF
TRBJ1-1 TRBD1 14 few TRBV5-4 TGTGCCAGCACCCGACAGGGGATGGACACTGAAGCTTTCTTT CASTRQGMDTEAFF
TRBJ1-1 NA 12 NA TRBV20-1 TGCAGTGCGGGGGACAAGGGCTTAGAAGCTTTCTTT CSAGDKGLEAFF
TRBJ1-3 NA 14 NA TRBV20-1 TGCAGTGCTAGAGCAGATGAGCCTGGAAACACCATATATTTT CSARADEPGNTIYF
TRBJ1-5 NA 13 few TRBV7-2 TGTGCCAGCAGCTTTTGGGAAAATCAGCCCCAGCATTTT CASSFWENQPQHF
TRBJ1-1 NA 12 few TRBV20-1 TGCAGTGCTAGGGGGGGGAACACTGAAGCTTTCTTT CSARGGNTEAFF
TRBJ1-6 NA 14 NA TRBV7-2 TGTGCCAGCAGCTTATTGGGGAACAATTCACCCCTCCACTTT CASSLLGNNSPLHF
TRBJ1-6 NA 17 NA TRBV7-2 TGTGCCAGCAGCCGCATAGGACGCAGCTCCTATAATTCACCCCTCCACTTT CASSRIGRSSYNSPLHF
TRBJ1-1 NA 13 NA TRBV18 TGTGCCAGCTCACCTGACCTGAACACTGAAGCTTTCTTT CASSPDLNTEAFF
TRBJ2-2 NA 16 NA TRBV24-1 TGTGCCACCAGTGATTCGAGACATACGAACACCGGGGAGCTGTTTTTT CATSDSRHTNTGELFF
TRBJ2-2 TRBD1 15 NA TRBV6-5 TGTGCCAGCAGTTACAGGGACAGGGGGGCCGGGGAGCTGTTTTTT CASSYRDRGAGELFF
TRBJ2-1 TRBD2 14 few TRBV20-1 TGCAGTGCTCCTCCCTTGGTGCGGGGGGAAGAGCAGTTCTTC CSAPPLVRGEEQFF
TRBJ1-2 TRBD1 17 NA TRBV5-6 TGTGCCAGCAGCACGACAGGGCCCTTACAACGCCTCTATGGCTACACCTTC CASSTTGPLQRLYGYTF
TRBJ1-1 TRBD1 14 NA TRBV27 TGTGCCAGCAGTCACAGGGGAAGGGGGCCTGAAGCTTTCTTT CASSHRGRGPEAFF
TRBJ2-1 NA 14 NA TRBV15 TGTGCCATCGGGAGAGGGGTGGAGTACAATGAGCAGTTCTTC CAIGRGVEYNEQFF
TRBJ1-5 NA 15 NA TRBV6-1 TGTGCCAGCAGTGAAGATAAGGGGGGCCCTCAGCCCCAGCATTTT CASSEDKGGPQPQHF
TRBJ2-5 NA 14 NA TRBV6-1 TGTGCCAGCAGTCTACCAGGGTTCCAAGAGACCCAGTACTTC CASSLPGFQETQYF
TRBJ1-2 NA 13 few TRBV20-1 TGCAGTGCTATGGGGACGCCTGAGATTGGCTACACCTTC CSAMGTPEIGYTF
TRBJ1-5 NA 16 few TRBV15 TGTGCCACCAGCAGATCGGGGCAGGGAAACAATCAGCCCCAGCATTTT CATSRSGQGNNQPQHF
TRBJ1-5 NA 15 NA TRBV19 TGTGCCAGTAGTACCCTCCCACATAGCAATCAGCCCCAGCATTTT CASSTLPHSNQPQHF
TRBJ1-3 NA 13 NA TRBV6-1 TGTGCCAGCAGTCGCACTGATGGAAACACCATATATTTT CASSRTDGNTIYF
TRBJ1-2 NA 14 once TRBV28 TGTGCCAGCAGCCAAACAGGGAACGGCTATGGCTACACCTTC CASSQTGNGYGYTF
TRBJ2-2 TRBD2 16 few TRBV20-1 TGCAGTGCTAGCCTAGCGGGGGGTTCAGGGTCCGGGGAGCTGTTTTTT CSASLAGGSGSGELFF
TRBJ2-5 TRBD1 11 NA TRBV20-1 TGCAGTGGTTACAGGGGATTCACCCAGTACTTC CSGYRGFTQYF
TRBJ2-2 NA 13 NA TRBV6-1 TGTGCCAGCAGTGAAGGGTCCACCGGGGAGCTGTTTTTT CASSEGSTGELFF
TRBJ1-1 TRBD1 12 few TRBV20-1 TGCGGGGGGACAGGGGGTTATGCTGAAGCTTTCTTT CGGTGGYAEAFF
TRBJ2-7 TRBD1 15 NA TRBV7-8 TGTGCCAGCAGCTTAGCTAGGACAGGGTCCGACGAGCAGTACTTC CASSLARTGSDEQYF
TRBJ1-2 TRBD1 14 few TRBV5-1 TGCGCCAGCAGCTCCTCGGGACAGGGGCATGGCTACACCTTC CASSSSGQGHGYTF
TRBJ1-2 NA 12 NA TRBV7-8 TGTGCCAGCAGCTTAGGCAAAAGGGGCTACACCTTC CASSLGKRGYTF
TRBJ2-5 TRBD2 18 medium-sized TRBV12-3/TRBV12-4 TGTGCCAGCAGTTCCACCTGGGGTCTAGCGGGGGGGCTCGAGACCCAGTACTTC CASSSTWGLAGGLETQYF
TRBJ1-6 NA 16 NA TRBV20-1 TGCAGTGCTAGGGGAGGGTTCGGGCCTGATAATTCACCCCTCCACTTT CSARGGFGPDNSPLHF
TRBJ1-4 TRBD1 14 NA TRBV7-2 TGTGCCAGCAGCGCTCAGGGGGGTTCTGAAAAACTGTTTTTT CASSAQGGSEKLFF
TRBJ1-3 TRBD1 15 NA TRBV7-9 TGTGCCAGCAGCTGGCAGGGGGCGAGTGGAAACACCATATATTTT CASSWQGASGNTIYF